The present T cell receptor beta chain was sequenced within a study of blood T cell repertoires in COVID-19. Study-level information: Samples came from the United States, Italy and Spain, spanning acute and convalescent COVID-19. The analysed material was cDNA or gDNA that came from T cells, B-cell-depleted T cells, or PBMCs.

This clone was seen a single time. V shed 5 bases, J shed 7 bases, and the junction held 17 bases outside the gene matches. The germline CDR1 and CDR2 sequences are MDHEN and SYDVKM. This CDR3 contains 18 residues. Source study methods: Using reference gene primer amplification, nucleated cell counts were estimated. Measured with immunoSEQ multiplex PCR; TCRdb has only the in-frame clones, and not every one. V and J calls and clone size come straight from that table; D and trimming were deduced from the DNA. The table records roughly 100,000 clones, roughly 80% of them present only once. The sequencing input was peripheral blood. The clonotype originates from an elderly woman with active or convalescent COVID-19. This chain links TRBV28 with TRBJ1-5, with TRBD1 matching 10 bases. The CDR3 spells CASSPSGTGALRGQPQHF. CDR3 DNA: TGTGCCAGCAGTCCCTCAGGGACAGGGGCCCTGAGGGGACAGCCCCAGCATTTT. The full variable domain, in which reference TRBV28 and TRBJ1-5 provide the parts outside the CDR3, is DVKVTQSSRYLVKRTGEKVFLECVQDMDHENMFWYRQDPGLGLRLIYFSYDVKMKEKGDIPEGYSVSREKKERFSLILESASTNQTSMYLCASSPSGTGALRGQPQHFGDGTRLSIL.